These T cell receptor beta chains were read from a single sample in a study of blood T cell repertoires in COVID-19. Generated by immunoSEQ multiplex PCR, the TCRdb table keeps only in-frame clones and is missing some. This table has about 160,000 clones, roughly 81% appearing once. The material sequenced was peripheral blood. Source of these receptors: a man aged 40-50 years with acute or convalescent COVID-19. The CDR3 runs from the conserved cysteine through the conserved F or W. A D gene is named only where the DNA matches it firmly. Some rows mark clone size as missing; the rest say once, few, many or name a class of expanded clone.

J: TRBJ1-1
size: -
V: TRBV24-1
D: -
DNA: TGTGCCACCAGTGATTTGCGGGAGGGGACGGCTACTGAAGCTTTCTTT
CDR3: CATSDLREGTATEAFF

J: TRBJ2-5
size: -
V: TRBV7-6
D: -
DNA: TGTGCCAGCAGCTTAAGGGGGGGGCTGGAAGAGACCCAGTACTTC
CDR3: CASSLRGGLEETQYF

J: TRBJ2-3
size: -
V: TRBV5-1
D: TRBD2
DNA: TGCGCCAGCAGCTCACTAGCGGGGGGGCAAGATACGCAGTATTTT
CDR3: CASSSLAGGQDTQYF

J: TRBJ1-6
size: -
V: TRBV11-3
D: TRBD1
DNA: TGTGCCAGCAGCCCGCGGACAGGGGGAAATTCACCCCTCCACTTT
CDR3: CASSPRTGGNSPLHF

J: TRBJ1-5
size: -
V: TRBV19
D: TRBD1
DNA: TGTGCCAGTAGGGAATTTGGACAGGCCCCGAATCAGCCCCAGCATTTT
CDR3: CASREFGQAPNQPQHF

J: TRBJ2-7
size: -
V: TRBV27
D: TRBD1
DNA: TGTGCCAGCAGCAGAACCGGGACAGGGGCTGCCTACGAGCAGTACTTC
CDR3: CASSRTGTGAAYEQYF

J: TRBJ2-2
size: -
V: TRBV7-8
D: TRBD2
DNA: TGTGCCAGCAGCTTGGATAGCGGGGGGGCCGCCGGGGAGCTGTTTTTT
CDR3: CASSLDSGGAAGELFF

J: TRBJ1-2
size: -
V: TRBV7-9
D: -
DNA: TGTGCCACCGGCGTTGGAGAAGATGGCTACACCTTC
CDR3: CATGVGEDGYTF

J: TRBJ1-2
size: -
V: TRBV28
D: TRBD1
DNA: TGTGCCAGCAGGCGGACAGGGGCTAACTATGGCTACACCTTC
CDR3: CASRRTGANYGYTF

J: TRBJ1-1
size: -
V: TRBV19
D: -
DNA: TGTGCCAGTAGTTGGAGTTATGGCAACACTGAAGCTTTCTTT
CDR3: CASSWSYGNTEAFF

J: TRBJ2-7
size: -
V: TRBV5-6
D: -
DNA: TGTGCCAGCAGCTCCCGGGTCGGCGAGCAGTACTTC
CDR3: CASSSRVGEQYF

J: TRBJ2-7
size: -
V: TRBV4-2
D: -
DNA: TGTGCCAGCAGCCCGACCACTGATCAGGCAAGCTCCTACGAGCAGTACTTC
CDR3: CASSPTTDQASSYEQYF

J: TRBJ2-7
size: -
V: TRBV11-3
D: -
DNA: TGTGCCAGCAGCTTGAGCGCCTCCTACGAGCAGTACTTC
CDR3: CASSLSASYEQYF

J: TRBJ1-1
size: -
V: TRBV29-1
D: -
DNA: TGCAGCGTTGGCGGAGATTTCTTT
CDR3: CSVGGDFF

J: TRBJ1-1
size: -
V: TRBV5-1
D: -
DNA: TGCGCCAGCAGCTTAGGTGGTCGGAGGACTGAAGCTTTCTTT
CDR3: CASSLGGRRTEAFF

J: TRBJ2-2
size: once
V: TRBV5-1
D: TRBD2
DNA: TGCGCCAGCAGCTTGGTAGCGGGGGCATACACCGGGGAGCTGTTTTTT
CDR3: CASSLVAGAYTGELFF

J: TRBJ1-5
size: -
V: TRBV6-2/TRBV6-3
D: TRBD1
DNA: TGTGCCAGCAGCCCTGGGACAGGGCAAAGGTCTCAGCCCCAGCATTTT
CDR3: CASSPGTGQRSQPQHF

J: TRBJ1-2
size: -
V: TRBV5-1
D: TRBD1
DNA: TGCGCCAGCAGCTTGGGACAGGGGGCCGTCTATGGCTACACCTTC
CDR3: CASSLGQGAVYGYTF

J: TRBJ1-6
size: -
V: TRBV6-6
D: TRBD1
DNA: TGTGCCAGCAGTTATCCCTCGACAGGGAATAATTCACCCCTCCACTTT
CDR3: CASSYPSTGNNSPLHF

J: TRBJ1-5
size: few
V: TRBV9
D: TRBD1
DNA: TGTGCCAGCAGCGTAGACAGGGGGCCTCAGCCCCAGCATTTT
CDR3: CASSVDRGPQPQHF

J: TRBJ1-1
size: -
V: TRBV28
D: -
DNA: TGTGCCAGCAGCCCGGACACCCCGAACACTGAAGCTTTCTTT
CDR3: CASSPDTPNTEAFF

J: TRBJ2-3
size: -
V: TRBV7-2
D: TRBD2
DNA: TGTGCCAGCAGCTTGGCCATAGGCGGGGGGTCAGATACGCAGTATTTT
CDR3: CASSLAIGGGSDTQYF

J: TRBJ1-6
size: once
V: TRBV11-2
D: -
DNA: TGTGCCAGCAGCTTAGATCGATTACAGAATAATTCACCCCTCCACTTT
CDR3: CASSLDRLQNNSPLHF

J: TRBJ1-6
size: -
V: TRBV6-1
D: -
DNA: TGTGCCAGCAGTGAAGCGCGAGTGTCACCCCTCCACTTT
CDR3: CASSEARVSPLHF

J: TRBJ2-2
size: once
V: TRBV27
D: TRBD1
DNA: TGTGCCAGCAGTTTATCGAAGGGGACAGGGGTCGGGGAGCTGTTTTTT
CDR3: CASSLSKGTGVGELFF

J: TRBJ1-2
size: once
V: TRBV11-2
D: TRBD1
DNA: TGTGCCAGCAGCTTAGCCCTTATCCCCCGGGACAGGATTAACTATGGCTACACCTTC
CDR3: CASSLALIPRDRINYGYTF

J: TRBJ1-5
size: -
V: TRBV5-5
D: -
DNA: TGTGCCAGCAGCTTGGACCCCCGAGGCCCTCAGCCCCAGCATTTT
CDR3: CASSLDPRGPQPQHF

J: TRBJ2-7
size: -
V: TRBV27
D: -
DNA: TGTGCCAGCAGTTTAGGGACTGGATCCTACGAGCAGTACTTC
CDR3: CASSLGTGSYEQYF

J: TRBJ2-6
size: -
V: TRBV9
D: -
DNA: TGTGCCAGCAGCCCATCTGGGGCCAACGTCCTGACTTTC
CDR3: CASSPSGANVLTF

J: TRBJ2-1
size: -
V: TRBV5-4
D: TRBD2
DNA: TGTGCCAGCAGCACAGGTAGCGGGGGGGCTTGGGATGAGCAGTTCTTC
CDR3: CASSTGSGGAWDEQFF

J: TRBJ2-1
size: -
V: TRBV5-1
D: -
DNA: TGCGCCAGCAGCTTCGGCGGGGCGCCAAATCCCAATGAGCAGTTCTTC
CDR3: CASSFGGAPNPNEQFF

J: TRBJ1-5
size: -
V: TRBV19
D: -
DNA: TGTGCCAGTAGAACAGGGCAAGCAACCAGGCGCAATCAGCCCCAGCATTTT
CDR3: CASRTGQATRRNQPQHF

J: TRBJ1-2
size: once
V: TRBV9
D: TRBD1
DNA: TGTGCCAGCAGCGGGGACAGGGATAACTATGGCTACACCTTC
CDR3: CASSGDRDNYGYTF

J: TRBJ2-3
size: few
V: TRBV6-1
D: TRBD1
DNA: TGTGCCAGCAGTGAAGTGACAGGGGGCACAGATACGCAGTATTTT
CDR3: CASSEVTGGTDTQYF

J: TRBJ1-1
size: -
V: TRBV7-2
D: TRBD1
DNA: TGTGCCAGCAGCTATCCCCAGGGGGTGACTGAAGCTTTCTTT
CDR3: CASSYPQGVTEAFF

J: TRBJ2-7
size: -
V: TRBV2
D: TRBD1
DNA: TGTGCCAGCAGTGGGGGGACAGGGGCCTACGAGCAGTACTTC
CDR3: CASSGGTGAYEQYF

J: TRBJ1-5
size: -
V: TRBV5-6
D: -
DNA: TGTGCCAGCAGCATTTCAACAGGGAATCAGCCCCAGCATTTT
CDR3: CASSISTGNQPQHF

J: TRBJ1-1
size: -
V: TRBV5-1
D: TRBD1
DNA: TGCGCCAGCAGCTTGGCCCAAGGACAGGCCGGAGGGGCTGAAGCTTTCTTT
CDR3: CASSLAQGQAGGAEAFF

J: TRBJ2-6
size: -
V: TRBV2
D: TRBD1
DNA: TGTGCCAGCAGTGAAACAGGGGCCGGGGCCAACGTCCTGACTTTC
CDR3: CASSETGAGANVLTF

J: TRBJ1-6
size: -
V: TRBV27
D: TRBD1
DNA: TGTGCCAGCAGCACTTTTGATAGGGGGCATAGTAATTCACCCCTCCACTTT
CDR3: CASSTFDRGHSNSPLHF

J: TRBJ2-7
size: once
V: TRBV7-2
D: TRBD1
DNA: TGTGCCAGCAGCTTAGTAGGGACAGGGAGCTACGAGCAGTACTTC
CDR3: CASSLVGTGSYEQYF

J: TRBJ1-2
size: -
V: TRBV5-1
D: TRBD1
DNA: TGCGCCAGCAGCTTGGGGGACAGCGCGGTGGATAGAACTGGCTACACCTTC
CDR3: CASSLGDSAVDRTGYTF

J: TRBJ2-6
size: -
V: TRBV28
D: -
DNA: TGTGCCAGCAGTTTTACAGGGTCTGGGGCCAACGTCCTGACTTTC
CDR3: CASSFTGSGANVLTF

J: TRBJ1-4
size: -
V: TRBV7-2
D: TRBD1
DNA: TGTGCCAGCAGCCAGACAGGGCCAACTAATGAAAAACTGTTTTTT
CDR3: CASSQTGPTNEKLFF

J: TRBJ1-6
size: few
V: TRBV7-2
D: -
DNA: TGTGCCAGCAGCTTCAGTTCCCAGGGCAATTCACCCCTCCACTTT
CDR3: CASSFSSQGNSPLHF

J: TRBJ2-1
size: -
V: TRBV7-9
D: TRBD2
DNA: TGTGCCAGCAGCTTCAGACTAGCGGGGCAGCACAATGAGCAGTTCTTC
CDR3: CASSFRLAGQHNEQFF

J: TRBJ1-2
size: -
V: TRBV5-6
D: TRBD1
DNA: TGTGCCAGCAGCTTGTTCGGTGAAGGACAGGGGGCTAGAAGCTACACCTTC
CDR3: CASSLFGEGQGARSYTF

J: TRBJ2-7
size: -
V: TRBV19
D: TRBD2
DNA: TGTGCCAGTAGTTTTCAAGCGGGGGCCTACGAGCAGTACTTC
CDR3: CASSFQAGAYEQYF

J: TRBJ2-1
size: once
V: TRBV27
D: TRBD1
DNA: TGTGCCAGCAGTGACAGGGAAGCATACTACAATGAGCAGTTCTTC
CDR3: CASSDREAYYNEQFF